This TCR beta chain was identified in a study of shared clonotypes between healthy human individuals. Trimming left V 6 bases short and J 4 bases short, with 18 bases between. Germline V gene sequence: CDR1 MNHEY, CDR2 SVGAGI. The CDR3 spans 15 residues. Sequenced by immunoSEQ multiplex PCR; TCRdb stores in-frame clones only, minus some. The sample carries more than 850,000 clones, 78% recorded once. This rearrangement joins TRBV6-5 to TRBJ1-2, with D maybe TRBD1 (5 bases). The receptor was isolated from a man in his late teens or twenties in good health. Some clones in this sample may be carry-over from other donors' samples. The sequenced material came from memory CD4+ T cells from PBMCs. Stated subset: CD45RA-negative fraction. The CDR3 nucleotides read TGTGCCAGCAGGACGAACAGCCTTAGGGGCTATGGCTACACCTTC. Translated, it gives CASRTNSLRGYGYTF.